The rows below give T cell receptor beta chains drawn from one sample of a study of technical replicates of blood from a handful of donors. Method: immunoSEQ multiplex PCR; TCRdb's copy keeps in-frame clones and lacks some. The sample records tens of thousands of clones, around 96% being singletons. The sample taken for sequencing was T cells isolated from PBMCs. The receptors were gathered from a human donor in good health. Each CDR3 is given with its conserved first and last residue. A D gene is named only where the DNA matches it firmly. Not every row has a clone size; where given, it reads once, few, many or a size class.

V gene	clone size	D gene	J gene	CDR3 protein	CDR3 DNA
TRBV5-4	.	TRBD1	TRBJ1-1	CASSLAGGGNTEAFF	TGTGCCAGCAGCTTGGCAGGGGGAGGTAACACTGAAGCTTTCTTT
TRBV29-1	.	.	TRBJ2-7	CSVVPSSYEQYF	TGCAGCGTAGTCCCTAGCTCCTACGAGCAGTACTTC
TRBV7-2	.	.	TRBJ1-2	CASSDSSSPEGYTF	TGTGCCAGCAGCGACTCGTCCTCCCCGGAAGGCTACACCTTC
TRBV4-1	.	.	TRBJ1-5	CASSQVTERQPQHF	TGCGCCAGCAGCCAAGTCACAGAAAGACAGCCCCAGCATTTT
TRBV10-3	.	.	TRBJ1-3	CASESRFSGNTIYF	TGTGCCAGCGAGAGCAGGTTCTCTGGAAACACCATATATTTT
TRBV7-3	.	.	TRBJ2-3	CASSSGLGTDTQYF	TGTGCCAGCAGCTCGGGACTTGGCACAGATACGCAGTATTTT
TRBV29-1	.	TRBD2	TRBJ2-5	CSVDTSGRVETQYF	TGCAGCGTTGATACTAGCGGGAGGGTAGAGACCCAGTACTTC
TRBV7-6	once	.	TRBJ2-1	CASSPRPRNYNEQFF	TGTGCCAGCAGCCCTCGTCCGCGCAACTACAATGAGCAGTTCTTC
TRBV11-3	once	TRBD2	TRBJ2-5	CASSLLAGGQETQYF	TGTGCCAGCAGCTTGCTAGCGGGAGGCCAAGAGACCCAGTACTTC
TRBV7-3	.	.	TRBJ2-5	CASRLLESQETQYF	TGTGCCAGCAGACTGCTAGAGTCTCAAGAGACCCAGTACTTC
TRBV27	.	TRBD1	TRBJ1-1	CASSFRERQGAVAFF	TGTGCCAGCAGTTTCCGCGAGAGACAGGGGGCTGTTGCTTTCTTT
TRBV10-3	.	.	TRBJ1-4	CAISGTGREKLFF	TGTGCCATCAGCGGCACAGGGAGAGAAAAACTGTTTTTT
TRBV5-4	.	TRBD1	TRBJ2-7	CASSLGDRDYEQYF	TGTGCCAGCAGCTTGGGGGACAGAGACTACGAGCAGTACTTC
TRBV6-8	.	TRBD1	TRBJ2-3	CASRGRGQGADTQYF	TGTGCCAGCCGGGGGAGGGGACAGGGGGCGGATACGCAGTATTTT
TRBV28	.	TRBD2	TRBJ2-5	CASRSRTSGSIETQYF	TGTGCCAGCAGATCCCGGACTAGCGGGAGTATAGAGACCCAGTACTTC
TRBV7-3	.	.	TRBJ2-3	CASSSIPTDTQYF	TGTGCCAGCAGCTCTATCCCCACAGATACGCAGTATTTT
TRBV5-1	once	.	TRBJ2-7	CASSGGTDYYEQYF	TGCGCCAGCAGCGGGGGGACGGACTACTACGAGCAGTACTTC
TRBV7-2	once	.	TRBJ1-2	CASSQGYYGYTF	TGTGCCAGCAGCCAGGGATACTATGGCTACACCTTC
TRBV6-5	.	TRBD1	TRBJ2-7	CASSLRDSQYEQYF	TGTGCCAGCAGTTTGAGGGACAGTCAATACGAGCAGTACTTC
TRBV7-2	.	.	TRBJ2-5	CASSLEDRLSSAQYF	TGTGCCAGCAGCTTAGAAGACAGGCTGAGTTCGGCCCAGTACTTC
TRBV27	.	.	TRBJ1-2	CASSPRGVSVIGYTF	TGTGCCAGCAGTCCCCGCGGGGTCTCGGTGATTGGCTACACCTTC
TRBV2	.	TRBD1	TRBJ1-3	CASSLRGFISGNTIYF	TGTGCCAGCAGCCTCAGGGGGTTTATCTCTGGAAACACCATATATTTT
TRBV4-3	.	.	TRBJ1-5	CASSQGPDYSNQPQHF	TGCGCCAGCAGCCAAGGGCCTGATTATAGCAATCAGCCCCAGCATTTT
TRBV27	.	.	TRBJ1-5	CASSSVTGYQPQHF	TGTGCCAGCAGTTCGGTGACAGGCTATCAGCCCCAGCATTTT
TRBV5-6	.	.	TRBJ1-2	CASSLGLYYGYTF	TGTGCCAGCAGCCTCGGACTATACTATGGCTACACCTTC
TRBV28	.	TRBD1	TRBJ2-7	CASSRLSGQKPYEQYF	TGTGCCAGCAGCCGCCTCTCGGGACAGAAACCCTACGAGCAGTACTTC
TRBV7-2	.	.	TRBJ1-1	CASSLAVTGDEAFF	TGTGCCAGCAGCTTAGCGGTCACAGGCGATGAAGCTTTCTTT
TRBV7-2	.	TRBD1	TRBJ2-7	CASSLGTGSYEQYF	TGTGCCAGCAGCCTCGGGACAGGCTCCTACGAGCAGTACTTC
TRBV5-1	.	.	TRBJ2-7	CASSLAVTYEQYF	TGCGCCAGCAGCTTGGCAGTTACCTACGAGCAGTACTTC
TRBV19	.	.	TRBJ1-1	CASRVYGGAGTEAFF	TGTGCCAGTAGGGTGTATGGAGGGGCGGGCACTGAAGCTTTCTTT
TRBV5-6	.	TRBD2	TRBJ2-7	CASSLVTSGFTYEQYF	TGTGCCAGCAGCTTGGTGACTAGCGGGTTCACCTACGAGCAGTACTTC
TRBV7-3	.	.	TRBJ2-7	CASSPISGSYEQYF	TGTGCCAGCAGCCCTATTAGCGGCTCCTACGAGCAGTACTTC
TRBV2	.	.	TRBJ1-3	CASTGNYGNTIYF	TGTGCCAGCACAGGGAATTACGGAAACACCATATATTTT
TRBV13	.	.	TRBJ1-3	CASSLDYSGNTIYF	TGTGCCAGCAGCTTAGATTACTCTGGAAACACCATATATTTT
TRBV10-3	.	TRBD2	TRBJ2-3	CAISGGGRSTDTQYF	TGTGCCATCAGTGGAGGCGGGAGGAGCACAGATACGCAGTATTTT
TRBV7-8	.	TRBD2	TRBJ2-2	CASSLVFSGSTGELFF	TGTGCCAGCAGCTTAGTGTTTAGCGGGAGCACCGGGGAGCTGTTTTTT
TRBV21-1	.	.	TRBJ1-1	CASSKVPADFTEAFF	TGTGCCAGCAGCAAAGTTCCCGCGGACTTCACTGAAGCTTTCTTT
TRBV11-3	.	.	TRBJ2-7	CASNQAGSPYEQYF	TGTGCCAGCAATCAAGCGGGTTCACCCTACGAGCAGTACTTC
TRBV5-1	.	TRBD1	TRBJ2-3	CASSLVSGTGVPDTQYF	TGCGCCAGCAGCTTGGTTTCGGGGACAGGGGTACCAGATACGCAGTATTTT
TRBV11-2	.	.	TRBJ2-7	CASSLAPGSLNEQYF	TGTGCCAGCAGCTTAGCTCCGGGTTCCCTAAACGAGCAGTACTTC
TRBV6-6	.	.	TRBJ1-1	CASSSGHKNTEAFF	TGTGCCAGCAGTTCCGGACACAAGAACACTGAAGCTTTCTTT
TRBV29-1	.	TRBD1	TRBJ2-7	CSVEDQGVEYF	TGCAGCGTTGAAGATCAGGGGGTCGAGTACTTC
TRBV19	.	TRBD1	TRBJ2-7	CASGTGPYEQYF	TGTGCCAGTGGGACAGGCCCCTACGAGCAGTACTTC
TRBV25-1	.	TRBD1	TRBJ2-7	CASRDRGSYEQYF	TGTGCCAGCAGGGACAGGGGGTCCTACGAGCAGTACTTC
TRBV5-4	.	TRBD2	TRBJ2-1	CASSPSGSGYNEQFF	TGTGCCAGCAGCCCTAGCGGGAGTGGATACAATGAGCAGTTCTTC
TRBV6-1	.	.	TRBJ1-1	CASSLLELNTEAFF	TGTGCCAGCAGTCTACTCGAGCTGAACACTGAAGCTTTCTTT
TRBV18	few	.	TRBJ1-5	CASSPQSNQPQHF	TGTGCCAGCTCCCCTCAGTCCAATCAGCCCCAGCATTTT
TRBV4-2	.	TRBD1	TRBJ2-7	CASSQVGQGGREQYF	TGTGCCAGCAGCCAAGTCGGACAGGGTGGGCGCGAGCAGTACTTC
TRBV25-1	.	TRBD1	TRBJ2-2	CASKGQGANTGELFF	TGTGCCAGCAAAGGACAGGGGGCGAACACCGGGGAGCTGTTTTTT
TRBV4-2	.	.	TRBJ2-7	CASSQRDNEGPYYEQYF	TGTGCCAGCAGCCAAAGGGACAACGAGGGCCCCTACTACGAGCAGTACTTC